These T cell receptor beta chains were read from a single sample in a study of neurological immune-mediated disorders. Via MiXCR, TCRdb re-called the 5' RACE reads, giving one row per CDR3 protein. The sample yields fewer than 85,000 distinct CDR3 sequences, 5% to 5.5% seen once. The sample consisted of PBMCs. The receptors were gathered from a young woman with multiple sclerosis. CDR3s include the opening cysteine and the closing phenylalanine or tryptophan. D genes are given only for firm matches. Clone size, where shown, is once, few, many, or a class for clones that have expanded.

CASSLTGGSGKNIYF	TGTGCCAGCAGTTTAACAGGGGGCTCTGGAAAAAACATATATTTT	TRBV25-1	TRBJ1-3	.	TRBD1
CATSSLNSTLNF	TGTGCCACCAGCAGCCTTAATTCAACCCTCAACTTT	TRBV15	TRBJ1-6	few	.
CASSQGARSNEQYF	TGTGCCAGCAGCCAAGGGGCCCGAAGTAACGAGCAGTACTTC	TRBV3-1	TRBJ2-7	many	.
CASSLDGQGATEAFF	TGCGCCAGCAGCTTGGACGGACAGGGGGCCACTGAAGCTTTCTTT	TRBV5-1	TRBJ1-1	many	TRBD1
CASEAGAGAEAFF	TGCGCCAGCGAGGCAGGGGCGGGGGCTGAAGCTTTCTTT	TRBV5-1	TRBJ1-1	many	.
CASSEGVRSTDTQYF	TGTGCCAGCAGTGAAGGAGTGCGTTCCACAGATACGCAGTATTTT	TRBV6-1	TRBJ2-3	few	.
CASSQAIRDSNQPQHF	TGTGCCAGCAGCCAGGCCATTAGGGATAGCAATCAGCCCCAGCATTTT	TRBV3-1	TRBJ1-5	many	.
CSARDRDRGPYNSPLHF	TGCAGTGCTCGCGACCGGGACAGGGGGCCTTATAATTCACCCCTCCACTTT	TRBV20-1	TRBJ1-6	few	TRBD1
CSARDGAVVQETQYF	TGCAGTGCTAGAGATGGGGCCGTGGTCCAAGAGACCCAGTACTTC	TRBV20-1	TRBJ2-5	many	.
CASSRQGAGGTEAFF	TGTGCCAGCAGCCGACAGGGGGCAGGAGGCACTGAAGCTTTCTTT	TRBV5-5	TRBJ1-1	many	TRBD1
CASSTTRELFF	TGTGCCAGCAGTACTACTAGGGAGCTGTTTTTT	TRBV12-3/TRBV12-4	TRBJ2-2	many	.
CASGPYYEQYF	TGTGCCAGCGGACCATACTACGAGCAGTACTTC	TRBV12-3/TRBV12-4	TRBJ2-7	many	.
CASSDRGGKLFF	TGTGCCAGCAGCGACAGGGGAGGGAAACTGTTTTTT	TRBV12-3/TRBV12-4	TRBJ1-4	.	TRBD1
CASSHPVVAGVFNNEQFF	TGTGCCAGCAGCCATCCGGTGGTGGCAGGGGTCTTCAACAATGAGCAGTTCTTC	TRBV14	TRBJ2-1	.	.
CASSLGQGIDSPLHF	TGTGCCAGCAGCCTGGGACAGGGGATTGATTCACCCCTCCACTTT	TRBV14	TRBJ1-6	many	TRBD1
CASSYRNRFNGYTF	TGTGCCAGCAGTTATAGAAACCGATTTAATGGCTACACCTTC	TRBV2	TRBJ1-2	many	.
CASSGGQGIIDTQYF	TGTGCCAGCAGTGGCGGCCAGGGTATCATAGATACGCAGTATTTT	TRBV6-1	TRBJ2-3	.	.
CASRPQASGNIQYF	TGCGCCAGCAGACCCCAGGCGAGTGGAAACATTCAGTACTTC	TRBV5-1	TRBJ2-4	few	.
CSAGNRATNEKLFF	TGCAGTGCTGGTAACAGAGCAACTAATGAAAAACTGTTTTTT	TRBV20-1	TRBJ1-4	many	.
CASTETGYNEQFF	TGTGCCAGCACGGAGACAGGGTACAATGAGCAGTTCTTC	TRBV6-1	TRBJ2-1	.	TRBD1
CSVKTGNSNQPQHF	TGCAGCGTCAAGACGGGGAATAGCAATCAGCCCCAGCATTTT	TRBV29-1	TRBJ1-5	many	.
CASSPGQAWDKLFF	TGCGCCAGCAGCCCAGGACAGGCGTGGGACAAACTGTTTTTT	TRBV5-1	TRBJ1-4	few	TRBD1
CATSDGSAGSGDTDTQYF	TGTGCCACCAGTGATGGCTCGGCGGGAAGCGGAGACACAGATACGCAGTATTTT	TRBV24-1	TRBJ2-3	many	.
CASSRTGLRVGGRYNEQFF	TGCGCCAGCAGCAGAACTGGACTGAGGGTTGGAGGCCGATACAATGAGCAGTTCTTC	TRBV5-1	TRBJ2-1	many	.
CAISEPLGARNEQFF	TGTGCCATCAGTGAGCCACTCGGGGCCAGGAATGAGCAGTTCTTC	TRBV10-3	TRBJ2-1	many	.
CASSYVTGARTDTQYF	TGTGCCAGCAGCTATGTGACAGGGGCTAGGACAGATACGCAGTATTTT	TRBV7-8	TRBJ2-3	many	TRBD1
CSVRQDVQETQYF	TGCAGCGTTCGACAGGACGTCCAAGAGACCCAGTACTTC	TRBV29-1	TRBJ2-5	medium-sized	.
CASRQGMGGNQPQHF	TGTGCCAGCAGACAAGGGATGGGGGGGAATCAGCCCCAGCATTTT	TRBV12-3/TRBV12-4	TRBJ1-5	many	.
CASKISGANVLTF	TGTGCCAGTAAAATCTCTGGGGCCAACGTCCTGACTTTC	TRBV19	TRBJ2-6	many	.
CASSLDASNEQYF	TGCGCCAGCAGCTTGGACGCTAGTAACGAGCAGTACTTC	TRBV5-1	TRBJ2-7	many	.
CASSQEGAGGPVDTQYF	TGCGCCAGCAGCCAAGAGGGAGCGGGGGGACCCGTAGATACGCAGTATTTT	TRBV4-1	TRBJ2-3	.	TRBD2
CASSLWATSEAFF	TGCGCCAGCAGCTTGTGGGCCACGAGTGAAGCTTTCTTT	TRBV5-1	TRBJ1-1	.	.
CASSLASTDYDQPQHF	TGTGCCAGCAGTTTAGCCTCGACCGATTATGATCAGCCCCAGCATTTT	TRBV12-3/TRBV12-4	TRBJ1-5	many	.
CSARVVDNYEQYF	TGCAGTGCTAGAGTTGTTGACAACTACGAGCAGTACTTC	TRBV20-1	TRBJ2-7	many	.
CASSLALAPNEQFF	TGCGCCAGCAGCCTAGCTTTGGCTCCAAATGAGCAGTTCTTC	TRBV5-1	TRBJ2-1	many	.
CASSGSTTGELFF	TGTGCCAGCAGCGGGAGCACCACCGGGGAGCTGTTTTTT	TRBV6-4	TRBJ2-2	many	.
CASSHKLENEQFF	TGTGCCAGCAGCCACAAACTAGAGAATGAGCAGTTCTTC	TRBV5-4	TRBJ2-1	many	.
CSARDTGADTGELFF	TGCAGTGCTAGAGATACAGGGGCGGACACCGGGGAGCTGTTTTTT	TRBV20-1	TRBJ2-2	many	TRBD1
CASSSLNPVAWRGPSYNEQFF	TGCGCCAGCAGCTCACTGAACCCTGTAGCTTGGCGGGGGCCGTCCTACAATGAGCAGTTCTTC	TRBV5-1	TRBJ2-1	many	.
CASSQRRVNSPLHF	TGTGCCAGCAGTCAGAGACGGGTTAATTCACCCCTCCACTTT	TRBV12-3/TRBV12-4	TRBJ1-6	many	.
CASSLISMVTSGGNNEQFF	TGTGCCAGCAGCCTGATATCCATGGTTACTAGCGGCGGAAACAATGAGCAGTTCTTC	TRBV27	TRBJ2-1	few	TRBD2
CASSSLLAGAYNEQFF	TGTGCCAGCAGCTCCCTCCTAGCGGGAGCCTACAATGAGCAGTTCTTC	TRBV7-2	TRBJ2-1	many	TRBD2
CSARGGEGAGNYGYTF	TGCAGTGCTAGAGGGGGCGAGGGGGCGGGCAACTATGGCTACACCTTC	TRBV20-1	TRBJ1-2	few	TRBD1
CASRAGTSSRETQYF	TGTGCCAGCAGGGCCGGGACTAGCTCCAGGGAGACCCAGTACTTC	TRBV5-4	TRBJ2-5	.	TRBD2
CASSSTGIGQETQYF	TGTGCCAGCAGCTCGACAGGGATTGGGCAAGAGACCCAGTACTTC	TRBV7-2	TRBJ2-5	many	TRBD1
CATSDLRDGGEAFF	TGTGCCACCAGTGACCTACGGGACGGAGGTGAAGCTTTCTTT	TRBV24-1	TRBJ1-1	few	.
CASSSQTGTDTQYF	TGCGCCAGCAGCTCACAGACAGGGACAGATACGCAGTATTTT	TRBV5-1	TRBJ2-3	many	TRBD1
CASRANSGANVLTF	TGTGCCAGCAGGGCTAACTCTGGGGCCAACGTCCTGACTTTC	TRBV27	TRBJ2-6	many	.
CSAPGVGADTQYF	TGCAGTGCTCCCGGGGTAGGAGCAGATACGCAGTATTTT	TRBV20-1	TRBJ2-3	many	.
CSARGPQRVWSQETQYF	TGCAGTGCACGAGGCCCACAAAGGGTTTGGAGCCAAGAGACCCAGTACTTC	TRBV20-1	TRBJ2-5	many	.
CAISRQELNTEAFF	TGTGCCATCAGCAGACAGGAGCTGAACACTGAAGCTTTCTTT	TRBV10-3	TRBJ1-1	many	.